The source of this T cell receptor (beta chain) is a study of radiation and T cells in renal cell carcinoma. Study background: Nephrectomy followed 15 Gy stereotactic body radiation by 4 weeks.

Of note for this clone: What it binds is unknown.

V lost 1 base and J lost 4; bases outside the gene matches: 5. Germline CDR1 is LNHDA and CDR2 is SQIVND (reference sequence). There are 16 residues in the CDR3. As for time point: baseline pretreatment blood. Treatment of the sample: 15 Gy SBRT to primary tumor, nephrectomy 4 weeks later. The patient's renal cell carcinoma had clear cell pathology. The table came from immunoSEQ multiplex PCR; TCRdb's copy has only in-frame clones and leaves some out. Of about 130,000 clones listed, approximately 90% are singletons. Findings and caveats of the study: Without pretreatment biopsies, baseline tumor clonotype presence was undetermined. From baseline, blood top tumor clonotypes peaked at 2 weeks post-radiation.

Sequencing used blood, obtained from a patient whose treatment included radiotherapy and nephrectomy. This receptor was identified in a woman aged 50 to 60 with renal cell carcinoma. The chain links TRBV19 to TRBJ2-3; 10 nucleotides agree with TRBD2. DNA for the CDR3: TGTGCCAGTAGTATAGCCAGCGGGGGGGCCCCAGATACGCAGTATTTT. Translated: CASSIASGGAPDTQYF.